A single sample is the source of the 24 T cell receptor beta chains below, sequenced in a study of blood T cell repertoires in COVID-19. Data came from immunoSEQ multiplex PCR; TCRdb stores just in-frame clones and leaves some out. The table records roughly 280,000 clones, 90% of them present only once. Sequencing was carried out using PBMCs or T cells enriched from blood (not recorded which). These receptors all come from a young woman with acute COVID-19.

V is TRBV27 and J is TRBJ2-2, with 8 bases aligning to TRBD2. V shed 3 bases and J 6 bases; nucleotides not matched to a gene: 6. CDR1 and CDR2 from the germline V gene are MNHEY and SMNVEV (reference sequence). This CDR3 is 15 amino acids long. CDR3: CASSLRLAGPGELFF. The CDR3 nucleotides are TGTGCCAGCAGTTTGCGGCTAGCGGGCCCCGGGGAGCTGTTTTTT.

The chain carries TRBV5-1 and TRBJ1-1; 7 bases agree with TRBD1. With 0 bases clipped from V and 3 bases from J, the junction kept 5 bases outside the gene matches. The CDR3 covers 15 residues. CDR1 and CDR2 from the germline V gene are SGHRS and YFSETQ. CDR3 coding DNA: TGCGCCAGCAGCTTGGGAGACAGGGCGTACACTGAAGCTTTCTTT. Its protein product is CASSLGDRAYTEAFF.

This chain connects TRBV4-1 to TRBJ1-2, with D perhaps TRBD1 (6 bases). The germline V gene has CDR1 MGHRA and CDR2 YSYEKL. This CDR3 has 13 amino acids. Trimming removed 6 bases from V and 12 bases from J, with 20 bases in between. The CDR3: CASSHLMDSGNTF. The DNA for the CDR3 is TGCGCCAGCAGTCATTTAATGGACAGTGGAAACACCTTC.

The rearrangement joins TRBV27 to TRBJ1-2; 7 nucleotides line up with TRBD1. CDR1 MNHEY and CDR2 SMNVEV come from the germline V gene (reference sequence). After removal of 6 bases from V and 0 bases from J, the junction contained 7 bases not matched to a gene. The CDR3 runs 15 residues. CDR3 bases: TGTGCCAGCAGCCCGCCGGGACAGACTAACTATGGCTACACCTTC. The encoded protein is CASSPPGQTNYGYTF.

The chain uses TRBV3-1 (or the pseudogene TRBV3-2) and TRBJ1-4; tentative D call: TRBD1 (5 bases). V was shortened by 1 base and J by 4 bases, with 16 bases between the two germline ends. There are 17 residues in the CDR3. The germline V gene has CDR1 LGHDT and CDR2 YNNKEL (reference sequence). This CDR3 is CASSQGSNRRLNEKLFF. CDR3 nucleotides: TGTGCCAGCAGCCAAGGATCCAACAGGCGTCTTAATGAAAAACTGTTTTTT.

The rearrangement uses TRBV3-1 (or the pseudogene TRBV3-2) and TRBJ2-7, with D perhaps TRBD2 (5 bases). This CDR3 spans 17 amino acids. The germline CDR1 and CDR2 sequences are LGHDT and YNNKEL (reference sequence). V lost 4 bases, J lost 7 bases, and 26 bases lay in between. CDR3 bases: TGTGCCAGCAGCCCCCGGGTAGCGTCGGCGGGCTCGAGAGAGCAGTACTTC. Translated, it gives CASSPRVASAGSREQYF.

The V and J genes are TRBV13 and TRBJ1-5, with 7 bases that match TRBD1. CDR1 and CDR2 (germline): PRHDT, FYEKMQ (reference sequence). The CDR3 loop spans 15 amino acids. Germline trimming cut 3 bases from V and 3 bases from J; bases unmatched to any gene: 5. The CDR3 is CASSLGRGSNQPQHF. CDR3 in DNA: TGTGCCAGCAGCTTGGGCAGGGGGTCCAATCAGCCCCAGCATTTT.

V usage is TRBV30 and J usage is TRBJ2-2; 11 bases agree with TRBD2. This CDR3 is 19 amino acids long. V trimming: 4 bases; J trimming: 4 bases; junction bases outside the gene matches: 17. In germline, CDR1 is GTSNPN, CDR2 SVGIG (reference sequence). CDR3 protein: CAWTRQAFLAGGPTGELFF. CDR3 nucleotides: TGTGCCTGGACGAGACAGGCCTTTCTAGCGGGAGGTCCCACCGGGGAGCTGTTTTTT.

This clone appeared a single time. The chain uses TRBV5-6 and TRBJ2-1, with TRBD2 as a possible D gene (5 bases). The V end lost 4 bases, the J end lost 0 bases, and 17 bases lay between the germline ends. The CDR3 is 17 residues long. CDR1 SGHDT and CDR2 YYEEEE come from the germline V gene. The CDR3 sequence: CASSINPHGSSYNEQFF. CDR3 sequence (DNA): TGTGCCAGCAGCATAAACCCACATGGGAGCTCCTACAATGAGCAGTTCTTC.

As DNA, the CDR3 is TGTGCAAGTCGCTTCGATGTCAAAGCCAGCGCCTACGAGCAGTACTTC. It specifies CASRFDVKASAYEQYF. The chain has TRBV12-2 and TRBJ2-7; no check of the table's D call, TRBD2, against the DNA was made. TRBV12-2 is annotated as a pseudogene. This CDR3 spans 16 amino acids.

The chain joins TRBV7-2 to TRBJ2-3, with D possibly being TRBD2 (6 bases). The CDR3 sequence is 15 residues long. Germline assignment: CDR1 SGHTA and CDR2 FQGNSA. V gave up 8 bases and J gave up 4 bases, with 19 bases separating them. The DNA of the CDR3 is TGTGCCAGCTCAGGGTCCGGGAGTGGGGCAGATACGCAGTATTTT. Its translation: CASSGSGSGADTQYF.

A single count supports this clone. The chain couples TRBV6-5 to TRBJ2-3; a possible D gene is TRBD2 (5 bases). Trimming took 4 bases from V and 6 from J, leaving 11 bases between them. The CDR3 is 13 residues long. CDR1 MNHEY and CDR2 SVGAGI come from the germline V gene. The CDR3 spells CASSSRTLDTQYF. The CDR3 DNA reads as TGTGCCAGCAGTTCAAGGACTCTTGATACGCAGTATTTT.

The chain uses TRBV5-1 and TRBJ2-2; 10 positions agree with TRBD2. The CDR3 is 15 amino acids. In germline, CDR1 is SGHRS, CDR2 YFSETQ. The junction had 1 base not matched to a gene; V was cut back by 1 base and J by 4 bases. CDR3 in amino acids: CASSLPSGSTGELFF. The CDR3 DNA reads as TGCGCCAGCAGCTTGCCTAGCGGGAGCACCGGGGAGCTGTTTTTT.

Notes on this clone: This specimen includes other DNA sequences encoding the same CDR3. This chain joins TRBV28 and TRBJ1-6; 7 nucleotides align to TRBD1. Per the germline V gene, CDR1 is MDHEN and CDR2 is SYDVKM. The CDR3 runs 13 residues. The V and J ends lost 5 bases and 8 bases, in that order; junction bases with no gene match: 3. CDR3 region: CASSTDRDSPLHF. The CDR3 bases are TGTGCCAGCAGTACAGACAGGGATTCACCCCTCCACTTT.

The rearrangement links TRBV18 to TRBJ2-1; the D gene is possibly TRBD1 (6 bases). Germline-derived CDR1 and CDR2 are KGHSH and LQKENI. V lost 4 bases to trimming and J lost 0 bases, with 10 bases between them. CDR3 length: 15 residues. CDR3 DNA: TGTGCCAGCTCACAGGGGGAGAGCTCCTACAATGAGCAGTTCTTC. Translated: CASSQGESSYNEQFF.

V and J are TRBV19 and TRBJ1-2; D unresolved. The CDR3 is made up of 15 amino acids. Germline CDR1 LNHDA, CDR2 SQIVND (reference sequence). Between the trimmed V and J ends, which lost 6 bases and 3 bases, there was a span of 17 bases. CDR3 residues: CASRRTGERDYGYTF. CDR3 nucleotides: TGTGCCAGTAGAAGAACCGGGGAGAGGGACTATGGCTACACCTTC. Complete variable domain (other parts from reference TRBV19 and TRBJ1-2): DGGITQSPKYLFRKEGQNVTLSCEQNLNHDAMYWYRQDPGQGLRLIYYSQIVNDFQKGDIAEGYSVSREKKESFPLTVTSAQKNPTAFYLCASRRTGERDYGYTFGSGTRLTVV.

For the CDR3, the DNA is TGTGCCAGCAGCGCCGGGACTTGGGGCAATCAGCCCCAGCATTTT. It translates to CASSAGTWGNQPQHF. The rearrangement joins TRBV3-1 (or the pseudogene TRBV3-2) to TRBJ1-5; tentatively, D is TRBD1 (5 bases). This CDR3 is built from 15 residues. V shed 5 bases and J shed 2 bases, with 13 bases lying between them. The germline V gene encodes CDR1 LGHDT and CDR2 YNNKEL (reference sequence).

The rearrangement uses TRBV6-5 and TRBJ2-3; TRBD2 matches at 8 bases. Trimming took 6 bases from V and 5 from J; bases not matched to a gene: 7. CDR3 length: 14 amino acids. The germline CDR1 and CDR2 sequences are MNHEY and SVGAGI. In nucleotides, the CDR3 is TGTGCCAGCAGCCGGACTAGCCGTGGAGATACGCAGTATTTT. As protein: CASSRTSRGDTQYF.

The V and J genes are TRBV11-3 and TRBJ2-3; the match to TRBD2 covers 11 bases. From germline, CDR1 is SGHNT and CDR2 YENEEA. The CDR3 totals 14 residues. After removal of 4 bases from V and 4 bases from J, the junction contained 1 base not matched to a gene. The CDR3 DNA reads TGTGCCAGCAGCTCACTAGCGGGGGCAGATACGCAGTATTTT. Amino acids: CASSSLAGADTQYF. Using reference TRBV11-3 and TRBJ2-3 for the parts outside the CDR3, the full variable domain is EAGVVQSPRYKIIEKKQPVAFWCNPISGHNTLYWYLQNLGQGPELLIRYENEEAVDDSQLPKDRFSAERLKGVDSTLKIQPAELGDSAVYLCASSSLAGADTQYFGPGTRLTVL.

The genes are TRBV5-1 and TRBJ2-1; 14 bases line up with TRBD2. This CDR3 spans 15 amino acids. Germline V CDR1 and CDR2: SGHRS, YFSETQ. Trimming removed 6 bases from V and 9 bases from J; junction bases left unmatched: 8. This CDR3 reads CASTLGTSGRGEQFF. CDR3 sequence (DNA): TGCGCCAGCACCCTCGGGACTAGCGGGAGAGGTGAGCAGTTCTTC.

The rearrangement uses TRBV28 and TRBJ1-5; the D gene is possibly TRBD1 (5 bases). Trimming stripped 2 bases from V and 8 bases from J, with 7 bases between. Germline V lookup: CDR1 MDHEN, CDR2 SYDVKM. The CDR3 is made up of 12 amino acids. The CDR3 loop is CASSLKGEPQHF. The CDR3, as DNA: TGTGCCAGCAGTTTAAAAGGGGAGCCCCAGCATTTT.

The chain uses TRBV11-2 and TRBJ2-2, with TRBD2 as a possible D gene (6 bases). The CDR3 length is 14 residues. Germline V CDR1 and CDR2: SGHAT, FQNNGV. V was clipped by 9 bases and J by 4 bases, with 15 bases between them. The CDR3 region is CASMAGWSTGELFF. CDR3 DNA: TGTGCCAGTATGGCGGGATGGTCCACCGGGGAGCTGTTTTTT.

The CDR3 protein is CASSLSTGTDSNQPQHF. In DNA form, the CDR3 reads TGTGCCAGCAGCTTATCAACAGGGACAGATAGCAATCAGCCCCAGCATTTT. The chain carries TRBV7-9 and TRBJ1-5; 7 nucleotides align to TRBD1. Germline loops: CDR1 SEHNR, CDR2 FQNEAQ (reference sequence). The CDR3 extends over 17 amino acids. Trimming took 2 bases from V and 0 from J; bases not matched to a gene: 7.

V gene TRBV6-5 combines with J gene TRBJ2-6; 9 positions agree with TRBD1. The CDR3 is made up of 15 amino acids. V gave up 4 bases and J gave up 6 bases; unmatched junction bases: 4. Germline V lookup: CDR1 MNHEY, CDR2 SVGAGI. The CDR3 reads CASSLQGAVANVLTF. In DNA, the CDR3 is TGTGCCAGCAGTTTACAGGGGGCCGTGGCCAACGTCCTGACTTTC.